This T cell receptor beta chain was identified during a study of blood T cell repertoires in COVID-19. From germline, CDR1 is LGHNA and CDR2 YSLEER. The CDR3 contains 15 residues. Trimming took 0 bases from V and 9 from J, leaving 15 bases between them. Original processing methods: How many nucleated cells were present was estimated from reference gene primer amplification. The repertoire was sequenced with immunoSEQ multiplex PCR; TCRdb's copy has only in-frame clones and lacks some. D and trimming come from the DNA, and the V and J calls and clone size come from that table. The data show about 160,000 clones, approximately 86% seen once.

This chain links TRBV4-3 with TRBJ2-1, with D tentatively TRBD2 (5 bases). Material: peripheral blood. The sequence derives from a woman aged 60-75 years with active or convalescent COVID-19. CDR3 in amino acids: CASSQEREYGLEQFF. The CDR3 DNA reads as TGCGCCAGCAGCCAAGAAAGAGAATACGGACTTGAGCAGTTCTTC.